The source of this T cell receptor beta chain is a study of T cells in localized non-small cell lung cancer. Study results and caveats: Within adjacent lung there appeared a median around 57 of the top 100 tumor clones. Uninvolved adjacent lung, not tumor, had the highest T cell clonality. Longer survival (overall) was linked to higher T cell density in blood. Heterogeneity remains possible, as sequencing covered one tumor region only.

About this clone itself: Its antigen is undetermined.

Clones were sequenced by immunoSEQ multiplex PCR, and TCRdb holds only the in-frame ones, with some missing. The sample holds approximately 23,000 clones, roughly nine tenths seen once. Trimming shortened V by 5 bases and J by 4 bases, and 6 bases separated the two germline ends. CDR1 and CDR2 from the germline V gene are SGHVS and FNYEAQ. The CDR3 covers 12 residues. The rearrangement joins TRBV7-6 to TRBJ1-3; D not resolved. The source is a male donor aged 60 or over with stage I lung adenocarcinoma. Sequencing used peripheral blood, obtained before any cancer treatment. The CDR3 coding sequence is TGTGCCAGCAGCCCAGTAGGAAACACCATATATTTT. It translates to CASSPVGNTIYF. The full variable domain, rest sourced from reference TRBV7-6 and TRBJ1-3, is GAGVSQSPRYKVTKRGQDVALRCDPISGHVSLYWYRQALGQGPEFLTYFNYEAQQDKSGLPNDRFSAERPEGSISTLTIQRTEQRDSAMYRCASSPVGNTIYFGEGSWLTVV.